Listed below are T cell receptor beta chains from one sample, sequenced in a study of neoadjuvant anti-PD-1 for oral cavity cancer. Generated by immunoSEQ multiplex PCR, the TCRdb table keeps only in-frame clones and is missing some. The sample has about 72,000 clones, around 80% seen once. Sample: PBMCs, taken before nivolumab (anti-PD-1) treatment. These TCRs come from a person aged 35-79 years with oral cavity squamous cell carcinoma. Each CDR3 is given with its conserved first and last residue. Fields, in order: J gene, D gene, V gene, clone size, CDR3 DNA, CDR3 protein. A D gene is named only where the DNA matches it firmly. Size tells how often a clone was seen (once, few, many) or the class of an expanded clone, and some rows leave it out.

J gene: TRBJ2-5
D gene: TRBD2
V gene: TRBV4-1
clone size: NA
CDR3 DNA: TGCGCCAGCAGCCAAGTAGCCCTAGCGGGGGGGGAGACCCAGTACTTC
CDR3 protein: CASSQVALAGGETQYF

J gene: TRBJ1-4
D gene: NA
V gene: TRBV27
clone size: NA
CDR3 DNA: TGTGCCAGCAGTTTCGGCAGTAATGAAAAACTGTTTTTT
CDR3 protein: CASSFGSNEKLFF

J gene: TRBJ1-5
D gene: TRBD1
V gene: TRBV25-1
clone size: NA
CDR3 DNA: TGTGCCAGCCAAAACTCCCAGGGGGCGGGCCAGCCCCAGCATTTT
CDR3 protein: CASQNSQGAGQPQHF

J gene: TRBJ1-2
D gene: NA
V gene: TRBV30
clone size: NA
CDR3 DNA: TGTGCTCGAACCGGGGGGGCCCATGGCTACACCTTC
CDR3 protein: CARTGGAHGYTF

J gene: TRBJ2-5
D gene: TRBD2
V gene: TRBV7-9
clone size: NA
CDR3 DNA: TGTGCCAGCAGCTTGGGAGGGAGAGAGACCCAGTACTTC
CDR3 protein: CASSLGGRETQYF

J gene: TRBJ2-6
D gene: NA
V gene: TRBV4-1
clone size: once
CDR3 DNA: TGCGCCAGCAGCCAAGATCTGAGGGGCGCTGGGGCCAACGTCCTGACTTTC
CDR3 protein: CASSQDLRGAGANVLTF

J gene: TRBJ2-5
D gene: NA
V gene: TRBV7-2
clone size: few
CDR3 DNA: TGTGCCAGCAGCAACCTCGGGGGGCCAGAGACCCAGTACTTC
CDR3 protein: CASSNLGGPETQYF

J gene: TRBJ2-1
D gene: NA
V gene: TRBV7-3
clone size: NA
CDR3 DNA: TGTGCCAGCAGGGAAGCTTCCGGTGCCAATGAGCAGTTCTTC
CDR3 protein: CASREASGANEQFF

J gene: TRBJ2-1
D gene: NA
V gene: TRBV27
clone size: NA
CDR3 DNA: TGTGCCAGCAGTTTATCCGGGATTGAGCAGTTCTTC
CDR3 protein: CASSLSGIEQFF

J gene: TRBJ2-5
D gene: NA
V gene: TRBV5-6
clone size: once
CDR3 DNA: TGTGCCAGCAGCTTGACTGGGGCGGGAGAGACCCAGTACTTC
CDR3 protein: CASSLTGAGETQYF

J gene: TRBJ2-5
D gene: TRBD2
V gene: TRBV5-4
clone size: NA
CDR3 DNA: TGTGCCACGGGAGGGGAGGGCCGTGGACAAGAGACCCAGTACTTC
CDR3 protein: CATGGEGRGQETQYF

J gene: TRBJ1-3
D gene: NA
V gene: TRBV6-5
clone size: NA
CDR3 DNA: TGTGCCAGCAGGAGTTCAGGGAGTACCATATATTTT
CDR3 protein: CASRSSGSTIYF

J gene: TRBJ1-1
D gene: NA
V gene: TRBV10-2
clone size: NA
CDR3 DNA: TGCGCCAGCAGTGCCAGTTCCACTGAAGCTTTCTTT
CDR3 protein: CASSASSTEAFF

J gene: TRBJ2-3
D gene: NA
V gene: TRBV5-1
clone size: NA
CDR3 DNA: TGCGCCAGCAGCTTGGTGCAGGGCGGGAATACGCAGTATTTT
CDR3 protein: CASSLVQGGNTQYF

J gene: TRBJ2-7
D gene: NA
V gene: TRBV11-2
clone size: NA
CDR3 DNA: TGTGCCAGCAGCTTAGATACGGTACAATCGCGAGGGCAGTACTTC
CDR3 protein: CASSLDTVQSRGQYF

J gene: TRBJ1-1
D gene: NA
V gene: TRBV4-1
clone size: few
CDR3 DNA: TGCGCCAGCAGCGCGACAATCATGAACACTGAAGCTTTCTTT
CDR3 protein: CASSATIMNTEAFF

J gene: TRBJ1-2
D gene: NA
V gene: TRBV29-1
clone size: NA
CDR3 DNA: TGCAGCGTTGAAGATAGAGGTGAGGCAGGGCACTATGGCTACACCTTC
CDR3 protein: CSVEDRGEAGHYGYTF

J gene: TRBJ1-5
D gene: NA
V gene: TRBV19
clone size: NA
CDR3 DNA: TGTGCCAGTACCCTAAATTCGGGGAGCAATCAGCCCCAGCATTTT
CDR3 protein: CASTLNSGSNQPQHF

J gene: TRBJ1-2
D gene: NA
V gene: TRBV11-2
clone size: NA
CDR3 DNA: TGTGCCAGCAGGCCCCTCCGCTTCGCCGACGGGGGCTACACCTTC
CDR3 protein: CASRPLRFADGGYTF

J gene: TRBJ1-4
D gene: TRBD1
V gene: TRBV10-3
clone size: NA
CDR3 DNA: TGTGCCATCAGTGAGTCGGTCAACAGGGGAAGTGAAAAACTGTTTTTT
CDR3 protein: CAISESVNRGSEKLFF

J gene: TRBJ2-7
D gene: NA
V gene: TRBV12-5
clone size: NA
CDR3 DNA: TGTGCTAGTGGTTTGGTAGCACTGCCCAGAGCCTCTTCGACCGAGCAGTACTTC
CDR3 protein: CASGLVALPRASSTEQYF

J gene: TRBJ2-3
D gene: TRBD1
V gene: TRBV5-6
clone size: NA
CDR3 DNA: TGTGCCAGCAGCCCGGGGACAGGGTATTTGAGGCTGTCGGATACGCAGTATTTT
CDR3 protein: CASSPGTGYLRLSDTQYF

J gene: TRBJ2-7
D gene: NA
V gene: TRBV5-1
clone size: NA
CDR3 DNA: TGCGCCAGCAGCTCGAGCTACGAGCAGTACTTC
CDR3 protein: CASSSSYEQYF

J gene: TRBJ2-7
D gene: NA
V gene: TRBV5-1
clone size: NA
CDR3 DNA: TGCGCCAGCAGCCCCGGGAGCTCCTACGAGCAGTACTTC
CDR3 protein: CASSPGSSYEQYF

J gene: TRBJ2-1
D gene: NA
V gene: TRBV2
clone size: NA
CDR3 DNA: TGTGCCAGCAGTGCGACTTGGGGCACTAGGGGCGAGCAGTTCTTC
CDR3 protein: CASSATWGTRGEQFF

J gene: TRBJ1-4
D gene: NA
V gene: TRBV27
clone size: NA
CDR3 DNA: TGTGCCAGCAGTCCTAGGGTGGGGGAGAAACTGTTTTTT
CDR3 protein: CASSPRVGEKLFF

J gene: TRBJ2-7
D gene: TRBD2
V gene: TRBV30
clone size: once
CDR3 DNA: TGTGCCTGGAGTCCGGGACTACCTCTGGGGGAGCAGTACTTC
CDR3 protein: CAWSPGLPLGEQYF

J gene: TRBJ1-2
D gene: TRBD1
V gene: TRBV9
clone size: NA
CDR3 DNA: TGTGCCAGCAGCCGGGACAGGGCTAATGGCTACACCTTC
CDR3 protein: CASSRDRANGYTF

J gene: TRBJ1-2
D gene: NA
V gene: TRBV7-9
clone size: NA
CDR3 DNA: TGTGCCAGCAGCTTAGTTCGTTCGTACGGAAGCTATGGCTACACCTTC
CDR3 protein: CASSLVRSYGSYGYTF

J gene: TRBJ2-5
D gene: TRBD2
V gene: TRBV7-7
clone size: NA
CDR3 DNA: TGTGCTAGCAGCTTAGGTCGACTAGCGGGGGGGCAAGAGACCCAGTACTTC
CDR3 protein: CASSLGRLAGGQETQYF

J gene: TRBJ1-5
D gene: NA
V gene: TRBV19
clone size: NA
CDR3 DNA: TGTGCCAGTAGTAACCCAACCCCGAGCAATCAGCCCCAGCATTTT
CDR3 protein: CASSNPTPSNQPQHF

J gene: TRBJ2-2
D gene: TRBD2
V gene: TRBV27
clone size: few
CDR3 DNA: TGTGCCAGCAGCCGCGGGAGTTACACCGGGGAGCTGTTTTTT
CDR3 protein: CASSRGSYTGELFF

J gene: TRBJ1-5
D gene: NA
V gene: TRBV6-5
clone size: few
CDR3 DNA: TGTGCCAGCAGTTTCGACAGGCTCAATCAGCCCCAGCATTTT
CDR3 protein: CASSFDRLNQPQHF

J gene: TRBJ2-1
D gene: NA
V gene: TRBV30
clone size: once
CDR3 DNA: TGTGCCTGGAGTGTACAGTCCGTCAATGAGCAGTTCTTC
CDR3 protein: CAWSVQSVNEQFF

J gene: TRBJ1-1
D gene: NA
V gene: TRBV29-1
clone size: NA
CDR3 DNA: TGCAGCGTTGAAGATATCCGACGGAATGAAGCTTTCTTT
CDR3 protein: CSVEDIRRNEAFF

J gene: TRBJ1-3
D gene: NA
V gene: TRBV6-5
clone size: NA
CDR3 DNA: TGTGCCAGCAGTCTTAGAGACAGTCGTGGAAACACCATATATTTT
CDR3 protein: CASSLRDSRGNTIYF

J gene: TRBJ2-7
D gene: NA
V gene: TRBV27
clone size: NA
CDR3 DNA: TGTGCCAGCAGTTTAGTGCGGGGCCGTGGCGAGCAGTACTTC
CDR3 protein: CASSLVRGRGEQYF

J gene: TRBJ1-1
D gene: NA
V gene: TRBV5-1
clone size: NA
CDR3 DNA: TGCGCCAGCAGCTTGGACGGCATAATGAACACTGAAGCTTTCTTT
CDR3 protein: CASSLDGIMNTEAFF

J gene: TRBJ1-2
D gene: NA
V gene: TRBV10-3
clone size: NA
CDR3 DNA: TGTGCCTCCGAGGCCCCCGGACGGGCTTATGGCTACACCTTC
CDR3 protein: CASEAPGRAYGYTF

J gene: TRBJ2-3
D gene: NA
V gene: TRBV9
clone size: NA
CDR3 DNA: TGTGCCAGCAGCGTAGCACCTCTTACTCCAGATACGCAGTATTTT
CDR3 protein: CASSVAPLTPDTQYF

J gene: TRBJ2-7
D gene: NA
V gene: TRBV5-5
clone size: NA
CDR3 DNA: TGTGCCAGCAGCTTCGACAGGCTTAAACGGCAGTACTTC
CDR3 protein: CASSFDRLKRQYF

J gene: TRBJ1-1
D gene: NA
V gene: TRBV11-2
clone size: NA
CDR3 DNA: TGTGCCAGCAGCTTAGATCTGAACACTGAAGCTTTCTTT
CDR3 protein: CASSLDLNTEAFF

J gene: TRBJ1-4
D gene: NA
V gene: TRBV28
clone size: NA
CDR3 DNA: TGTGCCAGCACTTCGGTCGCGGCTAATGAAAAACTGTTTTTT
CDR3 protein: CASTSVAANEKLFF